Below are 9 T cell receptor beta chains sequenced from a single sample in a study of blood T cell repertoires in COVID-19. The protocol was immunoSEQ multiplex PCR, while the TCRdb copy is restricted to in-frame clones and leaves out a portion. The profile shows roughly 340,000 clones, around 90% of them singletons. What was sequenced was peripheral blood. The receptors here all came from a woman in her 30s with COVID-19, enrolled during active disease.

This chain uses TRBV19 with TRBJ1-5; 11 bases agree with TRBD1. The CDR3 spans 22 residues. From germline, CDR1 is LNHDA and CDR2 SQIVND (reference sequence). With V trimmed by 9 bases and J by 3 bases, 28 bases remained unmatched. In DNA form, the CDR3 reads TGTGCCAGACAGAGGCCGGACAGGGGGCCGGGGGCGCCCCACCGGACCAATCAGCCCCAGCATTTT. Translation: CARQRPDRGPGAPHRTNQPQHF.

V usage is TRBV10-3 and J usage is TRBJ2-5; 9 bases are shared with TRBD1. This CDR3 has 14 residues. Germline V gives CDR1 ENHRY, CDR2 SYGVKD. Unmatched junction bases numbered 5, after V lost 6 bases and J lost 3 bases. As DNA, the CDR3 is TGTGCCATCAGCCCGGGACAGGGAGAAGAGACCCAGTACTTC. Residues: CAISPGQGEETQYF.

The genes are TRBV10-2 and TRBJ2-5, with 12 bases aligning to TRBD1. Trimming removed 5 bases from V and 5 bases from J; junction bases left unmatched: 15. Germline V lookup: CDR1 WSHSY, CDR2 SAAADI. CDR3 length: 18 amino acids. The DNA of the CDR3 is TGCGCCAGCAGTCCACGATACTCGGGGACAGGGGGCACGGAGACCCAGTACTTC. Its protein is CASSPRYSGTGGTETQYF.

The chain is built from TRBV5-1 and TRBJ1-2; 7 nucleotides agree with TRBD1. The CDR3 is made up of 14 amino acids. Per the germline V gene, CDR1 is SGHRS and CDR2 is YFSETQ. Trimming removed 1 base from V and 8 bases from J; junction bases left unmatched: 8. The CDR3 region has the DNA TGCGCCAGCAGCTTGAATGAAGGGGGCAGCGGCTACACCTTC. Protein product: CASSLNEGGSGYTF.

In nucleotides, the CDR3 is TGTGCCACCAGCCGATCGACGGGGGTGAGCACAGATACGCAGTATTTT. The encoded protein is CATSRSTGVSTDTQYF. The chain is built from TRBV24-1 and TRBJ2-3, with a weak D call TRBD2 (6 bases). Trimming removed 7 bases at V and 0 bases at J, with 16 bases between. The V gene's germline CDR1 is KGHDR and CDR2 SFDVKD. The CDR3 sequence is 16 residues long.

The rearrangement joins TRBV19 to TRBJ2-2, with 9 bases that match TRBD1. With 6 bases clipped from V and 7 bases from J, the junction kept 9 bases outside the gene matches. Germline CDR1 LNHDA, CDR2 SQIVND (reference sequence). This CDR3 has 15 amino acids. The CDR3, as DNA: TGTGCCAGTAGCCCGACAGGGGGAGCGGGCGGGGAGCTGTTTTTT. Its protein product is CASSPTGGAGGELFF.

The chain uses TRBV27 and TRBJ2-7, with 10 bases lining up with TRBD2. CDR1 is MNHEY and CDR2 is SMNVEV in the germline V gene (reference sequence). V shed 3 bases, J shed 7 bases, and the junction held 9 bases outside the gene matches. The CDR3 runs to 15 residues. The CDR3 DNA follows: TGTGCCAGCAGTTTGGTAGCGGGGGGCCAGGGAGAGCAGTACTTC. Protein product: CASSLVAGGQGEQYF.

J is TRBJ2-5 and V is TRBV11-3; possible D gene TRBD2, 6 bases. The CDR3 covers 14 residues. CDR1 is SGHNT and CDR2 is YENEEA in the germline V gene. Trimming shortened V by 3 bases and J by 3 bases, and 11 bases separated the two germline ends. The CDR3 protein is CASSLDGGEETQYF. Here the CDR3 DNA reads TGTGCCAGCAGCTTGGACGGGGGAGAAGAGACCCAGTACTTC.

A single count supports this clone. The chain combines TRBV5-1 with TRBJ1-2; 8 nucleotides agree with TRBD1. V lost 0 bases, J lost 0 bases, and 10 bases stayed unmatched. Germline V gene lookup returns CDR1 SGHRS and CDR2 YFSETQ. The CDR3 runs to 18 residues. Here the CDR3 DNA reads TGCGCCAGCAGCTTGGGTGGAGCAGGGGGCGAATCTAACTATGGCTACACCTTC. Residues: CASSLGGAGGESNYGYTF.